This T cell receptor (beta chain) was obtained from a study of human T cells and chemical hapten exposure. In the library, unique molecular identifiers were attached to individual cDNA molecules. Each CDR3 protein is one row after TCRdb ran MiXCR on the RACE reads. The sample gives roughly 34,000 distinct CDR3 sequences, more than 6% of which show up once; roughly 9.2% is in the top ten. As to time point: patch test 1, 2 weeks after DPC sensitization. Treatment of the sample: therapeutic diphenylcyclopropenone sensitization with weekly scalp DPC. Blood, whole and unfractionated, served as the source for total RNA extraction. This material consisted of whole blood, taken in connection with sensitization to the hapten diphenylcyclopropenone (DPC). This TCR was recovered from a young woman with alopecia areata. Some clones in this sample may be carry-over from other donors' samples.

This chain's CDR3 is CASSTGPPRQTQYF. As DNA, the CDR3 is TGTGCCAGCAGTACCGGGCCCCCGAGGCAGACCCAGTACTTC. This chain connects TRBV28 to TRBJ2-5; D unresolved. The CDR3 has 14 residues. Germline CDR1 MDHEN, CDR2 SYDVKM. V lost 5 bases to trimming and J lost 6 bases, with 16 bases between them.